This entry lists 10 T cell receptor beta chains sequenced from one sample in a study of T cells after posttransplantation cyclophosphamide. Generated by immunoSEQ multiplex PCR, the TCRdb table keeps only in-frame clones and is missing some. Of approximately 6,900 clones listed, just over 95% are singletons. Material: naive CD8+ T cells sorted from PBMCs. The receptors shown here come from a woman between 25 and 40 years old in good health and a related stem cell transplant donor.

This clone occurred once. The chain uses TRBV4-3 and TRBJ1-1, with unresolved D. Germline V CDR1 and CDR2: LGHNA, YSLEER. CDR3 length: 15 residues. Trimming stripped 1 base from V and 1 base from J, with 10 bases between. The CDR3 protein is CASSQVLGQNTEAFF. The CDR3 nucleotides are TGCGCCAGCAGCCAAGTGTTGGGCCAGAACACTGAAGCTTTCTTT.

The rearrangement links TRBV5-1 to TRBJ2-7, with 10 positions matching TRBD1. CDR1 and CDR2 from the germline V gene are SGHRS and YFSETQ. CDR3 size: 14 residues. V gave up 2 bases and J gave up 5 bases; unmatched junction bases: 4. In DNA, the CDR3 is TGCGCCAGCAGCTTAGGACAGGGGGGGGACGAGCAGTACTTC. Its protein product is CASSLGQGGDEQYF.

The rearrangement uses TRBV27 and TRBJ2-7, with 11 bases aligning to TRBD2. V gave up 5 bases and J gave up 4 bases; unmatched junction bases: 7. The CDR3 has 15 amino acids. Germline V gene lookup returns CDR1 MNHEY and CDR2 SMNVEV (reference sequence). CDR3: CASSTIAGGLYEQYF. For the CDR3, the DNA is TGTGCCAGCAGTACCATAGCGGGGGGGCTATACGAGCAGTACTTC.

The V call is TRBV7-9, the J call TRBJ2-7; 10 bases are a match to TRBD1. J was trimmed by 3 bases and V by 5 bases; bases with no gene match: 7. The CDR3 length is 15 residues. Germline V CDR1 and CDR2: SEHNR, FQNEAQ (reference sequence). CDR3 DNA: TGTGCCAGCAGCGCCCGGGACAGGGGCTTCTACGAGCAGTACTTC. This translates into CASSARDRGFYEQYF. Complete variable domain (other parts from reference TRBV7-9 and TRBJ2-7): DTGVSQNPRHKITKRGQNVTFRCDPISEHNRLYWYRQTLGQGPEFLTYFQNEAQLEKSRLLSDRFSAERPKGSFSTLEIQRTEQGDSAMYLCASSARDRGFYEQYFGPGTRLTVT.

J is TRBJ2-3 and V is TRBV9, with 8 bases identical to TRBD2. The V and J ends lost 0 bases and 10 bases, in that order; junction bases with no gene match: 13. The CDR3 has 16 amino acids. Germline CDR1 reads SGDLS; CDR2 reads YYNGEE. The DNA of the CDR3 is TGTGCCAGCAGCGTAGACCAGGGACTAGGCGGCCGAGCGCAGTATTTT. Its protein product is CASSVDQGLGGRAQYF.

This sequence joins TRBV19 and TRBJ2-5, with 8 positions matching TRBD1. The CDR3 length is 16 residues. The trim removed 6 bases at V and 4 bases at J, leaving 13 bases unmatched. Germline lookup yields CDR1 LNHDA and CDR2 SQIVND (reference sequence). The CDR3 DNA is TGTGCCAGTAGCCCCCGGACAGGGATCGGTCGAGAGACCCAGTACTTC. Protein sequence: CASSPRTGIGRETQYF.

This chain connects TRBV6-5 to TRBJ2-7; weak D call: TRBD2 (6 bases). CDR1 and CDR2 from the germline V gene are MNHEY and SVGAGI. Trimming left V 2 bases short and J 2 bases short, with 16 bases between. This CDR3 spans 16 amino acids. The CDR3, as DNA: TGTGCCAGCAGTTACGGATTGGCGGGGATCCCCTACGAGCAGTACTTC. Its translation: CASSYGLAGIPYEQYF.

The chain links TRBV5-5 to TRBJ2-5, with TRBD2 matching over 15 bases. Unmatched junction bases numbered 7, after V lost 4 bases and J lost 0 bases. Germline V gene data show CDR1 as SGHKS and CDR2 as YYEKEE (reference sequence). The CDR3 covers 18 residues. For the CDR3, the DNA is TGTGCCAGCAGCCCGGGGACTAGCGGGGGGCCGTACCAAGAGACCCAGTACTTC. This gives the protein CASSPGTSGGPYQETQYF.

This sequence joins TRBV19 and TRBJ2-3, with unresolved D. This CDR3 contains 13 residues. Trimming pared 4 bases from V and 6 bases from J, leaving 11 bases between. Germline V gene sequence: CDR1 LNHDA, CDR2 SQIVND (reference sequence). CDR3 in DNA: TGTGCCAGTAGTACCCAACTCTCTGATACGCAGTATTTT. Its protein is CASSTQLSDTQYF.

This chain uses TRBV2 with TRBJ2-7; D is unclear. The CDR3 sequence is 13 residues long. Trimming took off 6 bases at V and 6 bases at J, with 15 bases between the two ends. Per germline, CDR1 SNHLY and CDR2 FYNNEI. CDR3 nucleotides: TGTGCCAGCAGCCTTGAGAATAGCATCGAGCAGTACTTC. Translating it yields CASSLENSIEQYF.